Below are 12 T cell receptor beta chains sequenced from a single sample in a study of glioma-infiltrating T cells after dendritic cell vaccination. Documented time point: after dendritic cell vaccination, including at tumor progression/relapse. Some clones are missing from TCRdb's copy, which holds only in-frame ones; the method was immunoSEQ multiplex PCR. The sample includes roughly 80,000 clones, over 75% of them seen just once. The sample was blood, taken after dendritic cell vaccination. Receptor source: a human donor with glioblastoma.

The chain combines TRBV5-6 with TRBJ2-2; TRBD1 agrees at 10 bases. V shed 0 bases, J shed 3 bases, and the junction held 5 bases outside the gene matches. The CDR3 has 17 amino acids. Germline V CDR1 and CDR2: SGHDT, YYEEEE. CDR3 sequence: CASSLEWTGGYTGELFF. Written as DNA, the CDR3 is TGTGCCAGCAGCTTGGAGTGGACAGGGGGGTACACCGGGGAGCTGTTTTTT.

With regard to this clone: At one end, the junction sequence differs from germline, possibly due to a read error. The chain uses TRBV5-6 and TRBJ1-3, with D maybe TRBD1 (5 bases). CDR3 length: 16 residues. Germline lookup yields CDR1 SGHDT and CDR2 YYEEEE. In DNA form, the CDR3 reads TGTGCCAGCAGCCAGGGCAGGGTAAGCTCTGGAAACACCGTATATTTT. Translation gives CASSQGRVSSGNTVYF.

The chain employs TRBV21-1 and TRBJ1-2; TRBD1, the table's D call, lacks a check against the DNA. TRBV21-1 is a documented pseudogene. This CDR3 comprises 13 residues. The DNA of the CDR3 is TGTGCCACCCCGGGACAGGGATCTGTTGGCTACACCTTC. Protein: CATPGQGSVGYTF.

This rearrangement joins TRBV18 to TRBJ2-7; weak D call: TRBD1 (6 bases). Trimming stripped 3 bases from V and 2 bases from J, with 11 bases between. CDR1 and CDR2 from the germline V gene are KGHSH and LQKENI. The CDR3 is 14 residues long. The CDR3 DNA reads TGTGCCAGCTCACCGGGGGACACGGCCTACGAGCAGTACTTC. Translation: CASSPGDTAYEQYF.

V usage is TRBV6-6 and J usage is TRBJ1-2; perhaps TRBD1 as D (5 bases). The V end was cut by 6 bases, the J end by 5 bases, with 22 bases between. CDR1 is MNHNY and CDR2 is SVGAGI in the germline V gene (reference sequence). The CDR3 is 16 residues long. CDR3 region: CASRFWLQGGEYGYTF. The CDR3 DNA reads TGTGCCAGCAGATTCTGGCTTCAGGGAGGAGAGTATGGCTACACCTTC.

The table lists this clone with a few counts. J is TRBJ1-2 and V is TRBV27, with 7 positions matching TRBD1. This CDR3 has 14 residues. The V segment lost 1 base and the J segment 8 bases; nucleotides outside the gene matches: 7. CDR1 and CDR2 (germline): MNHEY, SMNVEV (reference sequence). CDR3 coding DNA: TGTGCCAGCAGTTTATGGGGTGGGACAGAGGGCTACACCTTC. It is translated as CASSLWGGTEGYTF.

The genes are TRBV2 and TRBJ2-7, with D possibly matching TRBD1 (5 bases). CDR1 and CDR2 (germline): SNHLY, FYNNEI. V lost 3 bases to trimming and J lost 3 bases, with 9 bases between them. The length of the CDR3 is 13 residues. The CDR3 sequence is CASSEQGNYEQYF. CDR3 nucleotides: TGTGCCAGCAGTGAGCAGGGTAACTACGAGCAGTACTTC.

The V gene is TRBV4-2, the J gene TRBJ2-1, with 12 bases matching TRBD2. With V trimmed by 0 bases and J by 7 bases, 10 bases remained unmatched. The CDR3 has 18 residues. The V gene's germline CDR1 is LGHNA and CDR2 YNFKEQ. The CDR3 bases are TGTGCCAGCAGCCAAGATCCACCTGGACTAGCGGGACCAAATGAGCAGTTCTTC. Its protein is CASSQDPPGLAGPNEQFF.

This chain's CDR3 is CASSEQANTEAFF. The CDR3 nucleotides are TGTGCCAGCAGTGAACAGGCGAACACTGAAGCTTTCTTT. V gene TRBV6-1 combines with J gene TRBJ1-1; D is uncertain. Germline lookup yields CDR1 MNHNS and CDR2 SASEGT. The CDR3 sequence is 13 residues long. V was pared by 2 bases and J by 1 base, with 5 bases between.

The chain combines TRBV4-2 with TRBJ2-1, with TRBD2 identical over 8 bases. The CDR3 runs 18 residues. The junction had 13 bases not matched to a gene; V was cut back by 6 bases and J by 0 bases. Germline lookup yields CDR1 LGHNA and CDR2 YNFKEQ. The CDR3 sequence: CASRGGLAGKSSYNEQFF. Written as DNA, the CDR3 is TGTGCCAGCAGGGGAGGGCTAGCGGGTAAGAGCTCCTACAATGAGCAGTTCTTC.

The V call is TRBV5-1, the J call TRBJ1-3, with a tentative D call TRBD1 (5 bases). The CDR3 is made up of 17 amino acids. Germline V gene sequence: CDR1 SGHRS, CDR2 YFSETQ. Trimming left V 4 bases short and J 0 bases short, with 17 bases between. The CDR3 loop reads CASSASQVPTSGNTIYF. CDR3 coding DNA: TGCGCCAGCAGCGCTTCACAGGTACCCACCTCTGGAAACACCATATATTTT. Full variable domain (rest looked up from reference TRBV5-1 and TRBJ1-3): KAGVTQTPRYLIKTRGQQVTLSCSPISGHRSVSWYQQTPGQGLQFLFEYFSETQRNKGNFPGRFSGRQFSNSRSEMNVSTLELGDSALYLCASSASQVPTSGNTIYFGEGSWLTVV.

The J gene is TRBJ2-1, the V gene TRBV2; D is perhaps TRBD1 (5 bases). Germline V gives CDR1 SNHLY, CDR2 FYNNEI. V was cut by 1 base and J by 12 bases, with 16 bases left in between. The CDR3 loop spans 14 amino acids. The CDR3 reads CASSEGQGHRGQFF. In nucleotides, the CDR3 is TGTGCCAGCAGTGAAGGGCAGGGCCACCGAGGGCAGTTCTTC.